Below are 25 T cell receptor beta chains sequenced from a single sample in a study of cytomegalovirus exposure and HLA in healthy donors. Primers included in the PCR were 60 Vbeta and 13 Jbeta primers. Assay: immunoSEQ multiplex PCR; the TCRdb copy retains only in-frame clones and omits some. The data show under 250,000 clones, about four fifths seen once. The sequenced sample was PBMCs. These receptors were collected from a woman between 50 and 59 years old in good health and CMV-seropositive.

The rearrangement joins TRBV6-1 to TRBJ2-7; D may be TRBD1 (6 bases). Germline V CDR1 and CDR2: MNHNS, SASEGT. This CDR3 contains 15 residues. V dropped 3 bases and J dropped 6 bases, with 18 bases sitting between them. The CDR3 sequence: CASSDEQGRFSEQYF. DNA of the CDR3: TGTGCCAGCAGTGATGAACAGGGCAGATTTTCCGAGCAGTACTTC.

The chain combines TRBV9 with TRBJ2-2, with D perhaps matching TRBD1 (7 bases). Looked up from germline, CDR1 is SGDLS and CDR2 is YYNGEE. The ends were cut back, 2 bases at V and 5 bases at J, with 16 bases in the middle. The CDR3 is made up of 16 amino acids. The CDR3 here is CASSVQGGRRTGELFF. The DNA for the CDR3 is TGTGCCAGCAGCGTGCAGGGGGGCCGGCGGACCGGGGAGCTGTTTTTT. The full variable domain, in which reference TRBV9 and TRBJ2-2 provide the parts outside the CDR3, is DSGVTQTPKHLITATGQRVTLRCSPRSGDLSVYWYQQSLDQGLQFLIQYYNGEERAKGNILERFSAQQFPDLHSELNLSSLELGDSALYFCASSVQGGRRTGELFFGEGSRLTVL.

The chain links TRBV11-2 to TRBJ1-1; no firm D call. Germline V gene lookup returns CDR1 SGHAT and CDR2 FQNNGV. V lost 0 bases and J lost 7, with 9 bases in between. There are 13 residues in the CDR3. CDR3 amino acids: CASSLELFSEAFF. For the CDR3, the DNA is TGTGCCAGCAGCTTAGAATTGTTCAGTGAAGCTTTCTTT.

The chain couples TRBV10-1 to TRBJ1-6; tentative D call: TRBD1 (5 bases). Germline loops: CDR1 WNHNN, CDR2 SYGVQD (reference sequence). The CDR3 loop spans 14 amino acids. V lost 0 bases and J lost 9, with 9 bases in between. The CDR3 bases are TGCGCCAGCAGTGAGTCGGGGGGTTTTTCACCCCTCCACTTT. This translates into CASSESGGFSPLHF.

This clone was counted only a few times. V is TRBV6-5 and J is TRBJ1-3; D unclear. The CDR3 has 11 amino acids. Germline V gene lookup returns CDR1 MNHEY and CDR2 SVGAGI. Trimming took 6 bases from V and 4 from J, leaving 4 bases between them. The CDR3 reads CASSRGNTIYF. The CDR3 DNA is TGTGCCAGCAGCCGGGGAAACACCATATATTTT.

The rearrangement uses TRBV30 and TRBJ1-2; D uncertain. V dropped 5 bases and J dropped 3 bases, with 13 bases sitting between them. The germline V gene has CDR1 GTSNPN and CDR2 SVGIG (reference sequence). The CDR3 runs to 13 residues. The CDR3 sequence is CAWADSPDYGYTF. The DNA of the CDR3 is TGTGCCTGGGCGGACTCCCCCGACTATGGCTACACCTTC.

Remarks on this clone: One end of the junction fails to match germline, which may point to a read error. In nucleotides, the CDR3 is TGTTCCAGCAGCCAGACTGGAAACACCATATATTTT. Its protein product is CSSSQTGNTIYF. The V gene is TRBV7-9, the J gene TRBJ1-3; D uncertain. CDR1 is SEHNR and CDR2 is FQNEAQ in the germline V gene (reference sequence). The CDR3 runs 12 residues.

The CDR3 spells CASSELRYQPQHF. DNA of the CDR3: TGTGCCAGCAGCGAATTGAGATATCAGCCCCAGCATTTT. This chain connects TRBV7-2 to TRBJ1-5; no clear D gene. The CDR3 loop spans 13 amino acids. Germline V gene lookup returns CDR1 SGHTA and CDR2 FQGNSA. V gave up 5 bases and J gave up 5 bases, with 10 bases separating them.

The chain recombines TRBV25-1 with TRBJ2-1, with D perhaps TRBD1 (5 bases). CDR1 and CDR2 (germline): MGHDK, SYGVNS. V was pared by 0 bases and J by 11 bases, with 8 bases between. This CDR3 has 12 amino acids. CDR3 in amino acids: CASSEYRDKQFF. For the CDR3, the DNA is TGTGCCAGCAGTGAATACAGGGATAAGCAGTTCTTC.

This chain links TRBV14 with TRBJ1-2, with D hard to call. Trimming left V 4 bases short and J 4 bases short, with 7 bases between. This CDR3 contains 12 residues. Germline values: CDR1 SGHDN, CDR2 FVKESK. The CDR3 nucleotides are TGTGCCAGCAGCCGCCAGGCCTATGGCTACACCTTC. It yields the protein CASSRQAYGYTF.

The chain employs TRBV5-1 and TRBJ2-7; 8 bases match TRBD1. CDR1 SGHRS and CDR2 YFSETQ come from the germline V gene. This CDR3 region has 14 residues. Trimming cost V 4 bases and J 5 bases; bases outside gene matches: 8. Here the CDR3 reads CASSPRTGLDEQYF. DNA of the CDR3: TGCGCCAGCAGCCCGCGGACAGGGCTTGACGAGCAGTACTTC.

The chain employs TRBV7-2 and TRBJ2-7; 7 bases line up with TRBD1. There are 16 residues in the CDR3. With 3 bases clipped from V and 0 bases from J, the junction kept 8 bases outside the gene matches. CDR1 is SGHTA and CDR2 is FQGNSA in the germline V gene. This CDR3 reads CASSLRPGQTSYEQYF. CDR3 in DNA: TGTGCCAGCAGCTTGCGCCCGGGACAGACCTCCTACGAGCAGTACTTC.

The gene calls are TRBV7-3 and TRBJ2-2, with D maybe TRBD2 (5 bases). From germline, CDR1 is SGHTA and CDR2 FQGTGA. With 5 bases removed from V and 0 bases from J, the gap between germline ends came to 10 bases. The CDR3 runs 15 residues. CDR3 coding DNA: TGTGCCAGCAGCGCCGGGAAGGCGAACACCGGGGAGCTGTTTTTT. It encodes CASSAGKANTGELFF.

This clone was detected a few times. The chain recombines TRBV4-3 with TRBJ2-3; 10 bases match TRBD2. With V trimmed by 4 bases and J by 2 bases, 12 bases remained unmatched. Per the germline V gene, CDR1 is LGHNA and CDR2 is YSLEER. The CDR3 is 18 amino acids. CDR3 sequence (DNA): TGCGCCAGCAGCCCCCGGATTACTAGCGGGGAGAACACAGATACGCAGTATTTT. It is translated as CASSPRITSGENTDTQYF.

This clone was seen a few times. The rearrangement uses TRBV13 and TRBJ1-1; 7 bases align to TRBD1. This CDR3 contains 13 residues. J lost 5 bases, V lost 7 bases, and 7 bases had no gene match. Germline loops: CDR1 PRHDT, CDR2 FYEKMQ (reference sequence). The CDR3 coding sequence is TGTGCCAGCAATCTACAGGGGAGTACTGAAGCTTTCTTT. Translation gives CASNLQGSTEAFF.

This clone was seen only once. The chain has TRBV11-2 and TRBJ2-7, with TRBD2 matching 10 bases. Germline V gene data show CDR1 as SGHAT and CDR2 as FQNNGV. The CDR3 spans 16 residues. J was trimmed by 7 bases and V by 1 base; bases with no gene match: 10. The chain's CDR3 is CASSLVASGGLREQYF. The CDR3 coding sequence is TGTGCCAGCAGCTTAGTGGCTAGCGGGGGCCTTCGGGAGCAGTACTTC.

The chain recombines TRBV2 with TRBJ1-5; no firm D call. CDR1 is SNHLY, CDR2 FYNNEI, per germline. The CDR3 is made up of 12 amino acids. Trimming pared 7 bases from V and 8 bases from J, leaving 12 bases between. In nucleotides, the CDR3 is TGTGCCAGCACTTCGGGATCGGAGCCCCAGCATTTT. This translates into CASTSGSEPQHF.

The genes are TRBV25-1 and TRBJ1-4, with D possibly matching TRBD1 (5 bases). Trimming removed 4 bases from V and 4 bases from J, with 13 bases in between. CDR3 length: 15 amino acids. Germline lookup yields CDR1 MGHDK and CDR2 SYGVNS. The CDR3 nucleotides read TGTGCCAGCAGTGGGTTTCGGGGGTTTAATGAAAAACTGTTTTTT. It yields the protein CASSGFRGFNEKLFF. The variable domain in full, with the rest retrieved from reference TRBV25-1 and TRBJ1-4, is EADIYQTPRYLVIGTGKKITLECSQTMGHDKMYWYQQDPGMELHLIHYSYGVNSTEKGDLSSESTVSRIRTEHFPLTLESARPSHTSQYLCASSGFRGFNEKLFFGSGTQLSVL.

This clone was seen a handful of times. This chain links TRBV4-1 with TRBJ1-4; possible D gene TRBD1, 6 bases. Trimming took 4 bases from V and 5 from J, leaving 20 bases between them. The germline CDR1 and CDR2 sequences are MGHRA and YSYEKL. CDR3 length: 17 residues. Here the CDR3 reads CASSRPTSRDMNEKLFF. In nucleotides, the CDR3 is TGCGCCAGCAGCCGACCGACTTCCAGGGACATGAATGAAAAACTGTTTTTT.

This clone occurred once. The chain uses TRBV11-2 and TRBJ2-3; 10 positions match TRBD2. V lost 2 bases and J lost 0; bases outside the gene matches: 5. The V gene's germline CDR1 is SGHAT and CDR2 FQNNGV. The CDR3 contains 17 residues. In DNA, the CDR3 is TGTGCCAGCAGCTTACTTAGCGGGGGGCCTAGCACAGATACGCAGTATTTT. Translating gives CASSLLSGGPSTDTQYF.

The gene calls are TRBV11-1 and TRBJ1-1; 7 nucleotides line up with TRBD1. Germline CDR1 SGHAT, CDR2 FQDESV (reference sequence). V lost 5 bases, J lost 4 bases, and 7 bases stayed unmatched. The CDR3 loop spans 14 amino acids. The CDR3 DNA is TGTGCCAGCAGCCCGACAGGGTTGATCACTGAAGCTTTCTTT. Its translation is CASSPTGLITEAFF.

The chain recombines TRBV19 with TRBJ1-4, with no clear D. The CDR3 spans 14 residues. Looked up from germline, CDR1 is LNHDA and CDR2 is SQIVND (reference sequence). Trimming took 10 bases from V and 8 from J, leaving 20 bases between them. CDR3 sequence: CATSDLDVLEKLFF. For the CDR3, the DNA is TGTGCCACCTCTGACTTGGATGTTTTAGAAAAACTGTTTTTT.

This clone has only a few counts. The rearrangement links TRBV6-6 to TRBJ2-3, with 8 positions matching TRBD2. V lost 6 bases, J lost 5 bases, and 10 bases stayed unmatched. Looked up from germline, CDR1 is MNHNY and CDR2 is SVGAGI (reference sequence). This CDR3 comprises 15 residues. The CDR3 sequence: CASRPTGTRKDTQYF. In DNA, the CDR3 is TGTGCCAGCAGACCTACCGGGACTAGGAAAGATACGCAGTATTTT.

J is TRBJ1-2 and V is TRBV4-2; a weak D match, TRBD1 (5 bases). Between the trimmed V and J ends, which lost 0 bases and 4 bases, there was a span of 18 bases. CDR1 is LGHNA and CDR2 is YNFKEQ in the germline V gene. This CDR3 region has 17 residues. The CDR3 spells CASSQDLGRALSYGYTF. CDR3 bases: TGTGCCAGCAGCCAAGATCTCGGCAGGGCCCTTAGCTATGGCTACACCTTC.

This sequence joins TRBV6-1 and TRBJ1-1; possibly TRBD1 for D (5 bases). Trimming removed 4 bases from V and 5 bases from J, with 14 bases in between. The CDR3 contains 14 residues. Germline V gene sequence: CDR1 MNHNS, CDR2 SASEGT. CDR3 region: CASSGSRGLTEAFF. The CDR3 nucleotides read TGTGCCAGCAGTGGGTCAAGGGGATTAACTGAAGCTTTCTTT.